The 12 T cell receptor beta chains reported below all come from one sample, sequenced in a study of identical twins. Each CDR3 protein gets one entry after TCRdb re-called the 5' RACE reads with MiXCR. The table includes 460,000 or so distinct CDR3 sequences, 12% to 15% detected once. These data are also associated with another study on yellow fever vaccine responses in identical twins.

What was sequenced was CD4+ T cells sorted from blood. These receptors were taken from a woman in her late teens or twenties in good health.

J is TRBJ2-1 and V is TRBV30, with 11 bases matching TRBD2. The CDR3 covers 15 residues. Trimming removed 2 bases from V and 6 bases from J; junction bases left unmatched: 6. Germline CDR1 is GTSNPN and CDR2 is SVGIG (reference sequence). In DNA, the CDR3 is TGTGCCTGGAGTCCTGCTAGCGGGAGGACCAATGAGCAGTTCTTC. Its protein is CAWSPASGRTNEQFF.

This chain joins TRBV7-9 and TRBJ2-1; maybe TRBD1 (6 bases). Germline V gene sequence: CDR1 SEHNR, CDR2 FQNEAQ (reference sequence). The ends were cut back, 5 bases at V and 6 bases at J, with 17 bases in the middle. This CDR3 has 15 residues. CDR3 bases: TGTGCCAGCAGCATACAGGGAATTACTTCCAATGAGCAGTTCTTC. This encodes CASSIQGITSNEQFF.

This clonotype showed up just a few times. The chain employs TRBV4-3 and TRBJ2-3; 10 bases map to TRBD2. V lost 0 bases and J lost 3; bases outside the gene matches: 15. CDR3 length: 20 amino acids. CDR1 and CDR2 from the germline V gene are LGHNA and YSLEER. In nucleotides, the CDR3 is TGCGCCAGCAGCCAAGAAAGGCTAGCGGGGGTACTTGGCCTGACAGATACGCAGTATTTT. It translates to CASSQERLAGVLGLTDTQYF.

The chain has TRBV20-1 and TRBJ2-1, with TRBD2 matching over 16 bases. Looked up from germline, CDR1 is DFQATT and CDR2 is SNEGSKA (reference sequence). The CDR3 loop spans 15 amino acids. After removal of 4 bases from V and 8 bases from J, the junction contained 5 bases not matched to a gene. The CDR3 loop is CSATGTSGRADEQFF. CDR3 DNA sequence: TGCAGTGCTACCGGGACTAGCGGGAGGGCCGATGAGCAGTTCTTC.

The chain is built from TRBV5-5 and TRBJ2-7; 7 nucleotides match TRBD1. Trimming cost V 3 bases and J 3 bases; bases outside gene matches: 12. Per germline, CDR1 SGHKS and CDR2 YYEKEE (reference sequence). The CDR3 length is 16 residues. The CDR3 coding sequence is TGTGCCAGCAGCTCCCAAGGGACAGCCAAGGGCTACGAGCAGTACTTC. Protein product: CASSSQGTAKGYEQYF.

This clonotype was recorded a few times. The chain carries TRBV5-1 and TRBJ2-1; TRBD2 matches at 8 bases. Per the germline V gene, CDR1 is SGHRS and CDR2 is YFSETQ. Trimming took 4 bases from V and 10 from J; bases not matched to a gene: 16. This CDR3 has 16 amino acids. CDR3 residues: CASSTTPPGAGGEQFF. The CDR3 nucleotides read TGCGCCAGCAGCACCACACCCCCTGGGGCGGGGGGAGAGCAGTTCTTC.

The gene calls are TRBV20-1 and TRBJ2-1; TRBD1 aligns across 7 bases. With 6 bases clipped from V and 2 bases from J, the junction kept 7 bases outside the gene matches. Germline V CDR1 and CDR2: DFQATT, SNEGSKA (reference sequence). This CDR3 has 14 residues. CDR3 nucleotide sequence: TGCAGTGCGCCAAGGGGGCTAGCCTACAATGAGCAGTTCTTC. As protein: CSAPRGLAYNEQFF.

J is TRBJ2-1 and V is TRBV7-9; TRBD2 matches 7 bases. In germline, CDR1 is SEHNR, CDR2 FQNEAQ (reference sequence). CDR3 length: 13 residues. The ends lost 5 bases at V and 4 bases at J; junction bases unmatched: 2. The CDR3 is CASSSGNYNEQFF. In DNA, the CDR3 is TGTGCCAGCAGCAGCGGGAATTACAATGAGCAGTTCTTC.

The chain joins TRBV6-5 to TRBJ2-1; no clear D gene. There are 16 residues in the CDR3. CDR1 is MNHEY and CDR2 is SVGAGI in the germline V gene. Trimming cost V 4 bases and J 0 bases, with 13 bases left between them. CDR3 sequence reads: CASSLTSASSYNEQFF. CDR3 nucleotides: TGTGCCAGCAGTTTGACCAGCGCGAGCTCCTACAATGAGCAGTTCTTC.

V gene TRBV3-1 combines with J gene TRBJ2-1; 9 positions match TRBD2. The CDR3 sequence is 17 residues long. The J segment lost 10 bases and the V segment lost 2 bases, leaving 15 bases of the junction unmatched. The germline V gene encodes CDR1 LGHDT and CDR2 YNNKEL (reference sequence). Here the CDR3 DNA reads TGTGCCAGCAGCCAACTTGGTGGTTCAGCGGGGGGCGGAGAGCAGTTCTTC. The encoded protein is CASSQLGGSAGGGEQFF.

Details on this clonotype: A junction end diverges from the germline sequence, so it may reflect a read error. The CDR3 here is CASSLGQDRAPARDF. CDR3 DNA sequence: TGTGCCAGCAGCTTAGGACAGGACAGAGCCCCTGCTAGAGACTTC. This rearrangement joins TRBV11-1 to TRBJ2-7; D is possibly TRBD1 (6 bases). Germline CDR1 and CDR2: SGHAT and FQDESV (reference sequence). The CDR3 is 15 residues long.

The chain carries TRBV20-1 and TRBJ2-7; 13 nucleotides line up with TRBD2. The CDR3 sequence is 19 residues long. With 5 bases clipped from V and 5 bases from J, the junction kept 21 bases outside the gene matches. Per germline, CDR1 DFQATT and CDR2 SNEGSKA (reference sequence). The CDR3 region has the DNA TGCAGTGCTTTCCCGGGACTAGCGGGACGCCGCAGCAATTTTAACGAGCAGTACTTC. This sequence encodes CSAFPGLAGRRSNFNEQYF.